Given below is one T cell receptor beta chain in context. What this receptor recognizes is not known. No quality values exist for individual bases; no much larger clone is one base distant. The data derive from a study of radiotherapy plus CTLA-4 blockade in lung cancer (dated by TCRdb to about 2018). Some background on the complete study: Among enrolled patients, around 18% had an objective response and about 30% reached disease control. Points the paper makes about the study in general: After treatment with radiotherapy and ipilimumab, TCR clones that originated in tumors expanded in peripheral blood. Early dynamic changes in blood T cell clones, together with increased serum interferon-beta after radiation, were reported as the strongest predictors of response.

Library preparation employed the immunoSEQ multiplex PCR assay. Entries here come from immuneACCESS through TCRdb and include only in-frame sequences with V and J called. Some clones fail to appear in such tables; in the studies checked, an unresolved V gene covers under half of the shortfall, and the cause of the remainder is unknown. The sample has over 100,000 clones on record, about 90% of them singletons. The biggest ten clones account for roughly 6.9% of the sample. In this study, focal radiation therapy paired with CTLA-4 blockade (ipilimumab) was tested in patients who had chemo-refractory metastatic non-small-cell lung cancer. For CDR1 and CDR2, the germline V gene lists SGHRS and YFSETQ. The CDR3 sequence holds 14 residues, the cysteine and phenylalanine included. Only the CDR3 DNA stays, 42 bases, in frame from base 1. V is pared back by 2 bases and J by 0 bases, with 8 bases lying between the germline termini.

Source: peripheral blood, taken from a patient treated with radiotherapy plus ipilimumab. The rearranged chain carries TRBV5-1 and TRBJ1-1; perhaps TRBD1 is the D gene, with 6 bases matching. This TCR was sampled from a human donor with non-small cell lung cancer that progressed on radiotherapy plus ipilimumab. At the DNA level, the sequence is TGCGCCAGCAGCTTCGGACAGCTGAACACTGAAGCTTTCTTT. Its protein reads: CASSFGQLNTEAFF.